These 17 T cell receptor beta chains came from one sample sequenced in a study of blood T cell repertoires in COVID-19. Using immunoSEQ multiplex PCR, the repertoire was profiled, and TCRdb retains in-frame clones only, with some absent. The table lists approximately 480,000 clones, about nine tenths of them singletons. The sequencing input was PBMCs or T cells enriched from blood (not recorded which). These TCRs come from a woman between 18 and 30 years old who had recovered from COVID-19.

Points on this clone: Compared with germline, one end of the junction differs, possibly owing to a read error. The chain joins TRBV5-1 to TRBJ1-1, with a weak D call TRBD1 (5 bases). Germline lookup yields CDR1 SGHRS and CDR2 YFSETQ. The CDR3 loop spans 13 amino acids. Here the CDR3 reads CVSSPGHGLGAFF. As DNA, the CDR3 is TGCGTCAGCAGCCCCGGACACGGTTTGGGAGCTTTCTTT.

The rearrangement uses TRBV15 and TRBJ1-1; 10 nucleotides align to TRBD1. The CDR3 runs to 18 residues. Germline CDR1 LNHNV, CDR2 YYDKDF (reference sequence). Germline trimming cut 1 base from V and 0 bases from J; bases unmatched to any gene: 8. The CDR3 is CATSRGGGQGIMNTEAFF. The CDR3, as DNA: TGTGCCACCAGCAGAGGCGGGGGACAGGGGATCATGAACACTGAAGCTTTCTTT.

V and J are TRBV25-1 and TRBJ1-4; D might be TRBD1 (5 bases). V lost 0 bases, J lost 7 bases, and 12 bases lay in between. Looked up from germline, CDR1 is MGHDK and CDR2 is SYGVNS. CDR3 length equals 15 residues. CDR3 residues: CASSEYGGSGEKLFF. In DNA form, the CDR3 reads TGTGCCAGCAGTGAATATGGGGGGTCCGGTGAAAAACTGTTTTTT.

This sequence joins TRBV30 and TRBJ2-7; tentative D call: TRBD2 (5 bases). V was pared by 0 bases and J by 4 bases, with 13 bases between. Germline-derived CDR1 and CDR2 are GTSNPN and SVGIG (reference sequence). There are 14 residues in the CDR3. The CDR3, as DNA: TGTGCCTGGAGTGTAGGAGGCAGTCAGTACGAGCAGTACTTC. Translation: CAWSVGGSQYEQYF.

Written as DNA, the CDR3 is TGCGCCAGCAGCGTATCCCCGGGGGGGCCGATAGCCGGGGAGCTGTTTTTT. Its translation: CASSVSPGGPIAGELFF. The V call is TRBV5-1, the J call TRBJ2-2; TRBD2 matches at 8 bases. Losses at the gene ends were 4 bases for V and 6 bases for J; bases not matched to a gene: 14. This CDR3 spans 17 amino acids. Germline CDR1 SGHRS, CDR2 YFSETQ. The full variable domain, rest sourced from reference TRBV5-1 and TRBJ2-2, is KAGVTQTPRYLIKTRGQQVTLSCSPISGHRSVSWYQQTPGQGLQFLFEYFSETQRNKGNFPGRFSGRQFSNSRSEMNVSTLELGDSALYLCASSVSPGGPIAGELFFGEGSRLTVL.

The rearrangement uses TRBV3-1 (or the pseudogene TRBV3-2) and TRBJ2-2, with a weak D call TRBD2 (5 bases). There are 16 residues in the CDR3. In germline, CDR1 is LGHDT, CDR2 YNNKEL (reference sequence). V lost 0 bases to trimming and J lost 0 bases, with 8 bases between them. The CDR3: CASSQERGSNTGELFF. The CDR3 bases are TGTGCCAGCAGCCAAGAACGGGGATCGAACACCGGGGAGCTGTTTTTT.

This chain connects TRBV6-4 to TRBJ2-1; 7 bases map to TRBD1. In germline, CDR1 is MRHNA, CDR2 SNTAGT. V lost 5 bases, J lost 7 bases, and 11 bases stayed unmatched. This CDR3 has 15 amino acids. The CDR3 sequence: CASSRSRDSLNEQFF. CDR3 DNA: TGTGCCAGCAGTCGCAGCCGGGACAGTTTGAATGAGCAGTTCTTC.

This clone was observed once. The sample carries other DNA sequences with the same CDR3. V usage is TRBV2 and J usage is TRBJ1-6, with TRBD1 matching 11 bases. There are 14 residues in the CDR3. In germline, CDR1 is SNHLY, CDR2 FYNNEI. Germline trimming cut 7 bases from V and 10 bases from J; bases unmatched to any gene: 6. The CDR3 loop is CASKRTGGESPLHF. The CDR3 DNA reads TGTGCCAGCAAGCGGACAGGGGGCGAATCACCCCTCCACTTT. Full variable domain (outside the CDR3, taken from reference TRBV2 and TRBJ1-6): EPEVTQTPSHQVTQMGQEVILRCVPISNHLYFYWYRQILGQKVEFLVSFYNNEISEKSEIFDDQFSVERPDGSNFTLKIRSTKLEDSAMYFCASKRTGGESPLHFGNGTRLTVT.

This clone was seen only once. V usage is TRBV27 and J usage is TRBJ1-1, with D uncertain. The CDR3 is made up of 13 amino acids. CDR1 MNHEY and CDR2 SMNVEV come from the germline V gene (reference sequence). V was pared by 2 bases and J by 1 base, with 5 bases between. The CDR3 here is CASSLAGNTEAFF. The CDR3 DNA reads TGTGCCAGCAGTTTAGCGGGGAACACTGAAGCTTTCTTT.

The chain carries TRBV30 and TRBJ1-6; D ambiguous. The CDR3 sequence is 15 residues long. Trimming removed 0 bases from V and 7 bases from J, with 13 bases in between. Germline V lookup: CDR1 GTSNPN, CDR2 SVGIG (reference sequence). The CDR3 here is CAWSVKAAGNSPLHF. The CDR3 nucleotides read TGTGCCTGGAGTGTAAAAGCGGCGGGGAATTCACCCCTCCACTTT. The entire variable domain, with the rest obtained from reference TRBV30 and TRBJ1-6, is as follows: SQTIHQWPATLVQPVGSPLSLECTVEGTSNPNLYWYRQAAGRGLQLLFYSVGIGQISSEVPQNLSASRPQDRQFILSSKKLLLSDSGFYLCAWSVKAAGNSPLHFGNGTRLTVT.

V and J are TRBV28 and TRBJ1-3; D gene ambiguous. Germline CDR1 MDHEN, CDR2 SYDVKM. This CDR3 comprises 14 residues. The ends were cut back, 7 bases at V and 0 bases at J, with 10 bases in the middle. The CDR3, as DNA: TGTGCCAGCAACGAAGCGAACTCTGGAAACACCATATATTTT. Its translation: CASNEANSGNTIYF.

V gene TRBV30 combines with J gene TRBJ1-2, with 7 bases that match TRBD1. The CDR3 totals 15 residues. The germline V gene has CDR1 GTSNPN and CDR2 SVGIG (reference sequence). With 0 bases clipped from V and 4 bases from J, the junction kept 8 bases outside the gene matches. This chain's CDR3 is CAWSVSRDSFYGYTF. Written as DNA, the CDR3 is TGTGCCTGGAGTGTTTCCCGGGACAGCTTCTATGGCTACACCTTC.

The CDR3 sequence: CASSLNGDSEHGYTF. CDR3 in DNA: TGTGCCAGCAGTTTAAACGGAGATAGTGAGCATGGCTACACCTTC. V is TRBV27 and J is TRBJ1-2; unclear D gene. CDR3 size: 15 residues. V was shortened by 2 bases and J by 6 bases, with 16 bases between the two germline ends. In germline, CDR1 is MNHEY, CDR2 SMNVEV (reference sequence).

This chain connects TRBV5-5 to TRBJ1-5; 8 nucleotides agree with TRBD1. The junction had 9 bases not matched to a gene; V was cut back by 2 bases and J by 8 bases. The CDR3 is 15 residues long. The germline CDR1 and CDR2 sequences are SGHKS and YYEKEE (reference sequence). The CDR3 DNA reads TGTGCCAGCAGCTTCGGCAGGGGGCGCGACAAGCCCCAGCATTTT. Translating gives CASSFGRGRDKPQHF. Full variable domain (remainder filled in from reference TRBV5-5 and TRBJ1-5): DAGVTQSPTHLIKTRGQQVTLRCSPISGHKSVSWYQQVLGQGPQFIFQYYEKEERGRGNFPDRFSARQFPNYSSELNVNALLLGDSALYLCASSFGRGRDKPQHFGDGTRLSIL.

This sequence joins TRBV29-1 and TRBJ2-3, with 8 bases fitting TRBD2. The V segment lost 4 bases and the J segment 6 bases; nucleotides outside the gene matches: 12. From germline, CDR1 is SQVTM and CDR2 ANQGSEA. The length of the CDR3 is 15 residues. The CDR3 loop is CSVVGAGGPSDTQYF. DNA of the CDR3: TGCAGCGTTGTGGGGGCGGGGGGCCCCTCGGATACGCAGTATTTT.

This clone was observed a single time. The V call is TRBV7-8, the J call TRBJ2-2; TRBD1 aligns across 7 bases. With V trimmed by 1 base and J by 0 bases, 11 bases remained unmatched. The CDR3 spans 19 residues. CDR1 is SGHVS, CDR2 FQNEAQ, per germline. DNA for the CDR3: TGTGCCAGCAGCTTAGTCTATGTCCGTGACAGGGCGAACACCGGGGAGCTGTTTTTT. Its translation: CASSLVYVRDRANTGELFF.

DNA of the CDR3: TGTGCCAGCATCCTACGAGGGACAGGGAGTGTTCGTGGAAACACCATATATTTT. This gives the protein CASILRGTGSVRGNTIYF. The rearrangement joins TRBV6-4 to TRBJ1-3, with 9 bases matching TRBD1. J gave up 3 bases and V 7 bases, and 16 bases lay outside the gene matches. The CDR3 is made up of 18 amino acids. Germline CDR1 and CDR2: MRHNA and SNTAGT.